This paragraph reports one T cell receptor beta chain. What it recognizes is unknown. Germline is not matched at one junction end, which may reflect a read error. With a J-beta primer mix and a sample-barcoded 5' primer, a second PCR ran roughly 6 to 12 cycles. TCRdb reprocessed the 5' RACE reads via MiXCR and lists one record per CDR3 protein. The table shows some 730,000 distinct CDR3 sequences, with over 20% occurring only once. The data were taken from a study of blood T cells in healthy people across ages. Whole-study findings and limits: It was found that TCR beta diversity correlated strongly with the percentage of naive T cells.

There are 13 residues in the CDR3. Germline values: CDR1 SGHRS, CDR2 YFSETQ. V usage is TRBV5-1 and J usage is TRBJ2-5; tentatively, D is TRBD1 (5 bases). This sequence originates from an older man in good health. The sequencing input was blood. CDR3 sequence (DNA): TGTGCCAGCAGCGTTAGGGGCCAAGAGACCCAGTACTTC. Its translation: CASSVRGQETQYF.